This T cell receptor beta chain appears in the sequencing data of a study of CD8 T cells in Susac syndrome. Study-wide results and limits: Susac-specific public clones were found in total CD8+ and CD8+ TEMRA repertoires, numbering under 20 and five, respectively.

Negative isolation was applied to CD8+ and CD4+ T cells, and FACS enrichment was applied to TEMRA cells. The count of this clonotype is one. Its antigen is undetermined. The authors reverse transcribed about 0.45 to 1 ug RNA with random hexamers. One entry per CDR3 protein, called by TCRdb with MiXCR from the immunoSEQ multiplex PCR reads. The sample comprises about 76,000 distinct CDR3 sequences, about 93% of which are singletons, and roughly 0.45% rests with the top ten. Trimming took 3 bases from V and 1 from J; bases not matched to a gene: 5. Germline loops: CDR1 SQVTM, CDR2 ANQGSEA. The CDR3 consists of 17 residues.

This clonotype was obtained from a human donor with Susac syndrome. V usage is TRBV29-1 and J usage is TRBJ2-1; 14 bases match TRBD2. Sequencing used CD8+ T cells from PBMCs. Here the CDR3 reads CSVEGLAGERSYNEQFF. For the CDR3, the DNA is TGCAGCGTTGAGGGACTAGCGGGAGAGAGATCCTACAATGAGCAGTTCTTC.